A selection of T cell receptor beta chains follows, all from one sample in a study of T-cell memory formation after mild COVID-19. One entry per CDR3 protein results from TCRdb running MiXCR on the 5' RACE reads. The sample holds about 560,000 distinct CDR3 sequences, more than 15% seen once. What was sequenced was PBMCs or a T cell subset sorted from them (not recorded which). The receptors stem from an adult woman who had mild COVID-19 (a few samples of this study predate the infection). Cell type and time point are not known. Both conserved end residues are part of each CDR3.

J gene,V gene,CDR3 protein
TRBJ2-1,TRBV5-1,CASSLTSSGSSYNEQFF
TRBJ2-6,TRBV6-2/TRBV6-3,CASRILGGANVLTF
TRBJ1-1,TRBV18,CASSPSSGHRQVF
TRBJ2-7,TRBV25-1,CASSDGLLGSSYEQYF
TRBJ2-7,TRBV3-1,CASSQDQGLAGGPYEQYF
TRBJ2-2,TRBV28,CASSLTSWGGELFF
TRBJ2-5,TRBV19,CASSTPGLAAETQYF
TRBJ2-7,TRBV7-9,CASSQDNREQYF
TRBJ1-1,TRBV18,CASSPQGSRTGNTEAFF
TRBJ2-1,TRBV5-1,CASSSGYSSYNEQFF
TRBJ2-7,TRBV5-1,CASSLVSPYEQYF
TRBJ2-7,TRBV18,CASSPGPEGEHEQYF
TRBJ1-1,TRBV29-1,CSVGLMNTEAFF
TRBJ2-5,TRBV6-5,CASSYSTPHWGWVQETQYF
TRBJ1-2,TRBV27,CASSPTGQGGYGYTF
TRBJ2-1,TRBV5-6,CASSPTGLAGNEQFF
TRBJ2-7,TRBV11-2,CASSLAPMGEQYF
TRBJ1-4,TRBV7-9,CASSFGQLNEKLFF
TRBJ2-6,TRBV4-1,CASSQEGGLSGANVLTF
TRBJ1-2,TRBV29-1,CSVGRTGATRGYTF
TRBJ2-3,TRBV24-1,CATSAANRGLAPQYF
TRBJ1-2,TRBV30,CAWSVWGNRNYGYTF
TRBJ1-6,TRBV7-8,CASSSRRVPYNSPLHF
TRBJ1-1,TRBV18,CASSPPYTGANTEAFF
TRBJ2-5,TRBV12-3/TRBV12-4,CASSLSPGGRETQYF
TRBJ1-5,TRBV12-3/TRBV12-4,CASRRSRDRGLQPQHF
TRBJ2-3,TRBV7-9,CASSSGTPHIDTQYF
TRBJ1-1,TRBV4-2,CASSQVRTNTEAFF
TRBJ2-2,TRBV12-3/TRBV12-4,CASSFSGTSDSGELFF
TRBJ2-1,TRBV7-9,CASSLGTTGRDEQFF
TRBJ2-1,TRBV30,CAWSVKGNEQFF
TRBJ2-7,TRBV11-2,CASSLWSSGMPYEQYF
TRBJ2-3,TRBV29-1,CSVSSGRTDTQYF
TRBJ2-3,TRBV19,CASRRQQGPTDTQYF
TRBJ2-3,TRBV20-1,CSATSFQAGLSTDTQYF
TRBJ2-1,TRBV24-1,CATSDLAAPVNEQFF
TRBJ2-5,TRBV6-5,CASTPGTGRTQYF
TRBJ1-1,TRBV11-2,CASSLAGGHTEAFF
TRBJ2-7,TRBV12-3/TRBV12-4,CASSLLLEREQYF
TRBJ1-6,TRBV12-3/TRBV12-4,CASSLGGASSPLHF
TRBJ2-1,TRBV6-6,CASSYDRGDEQFF
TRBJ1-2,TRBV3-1,CASSQMWDRSNYGYTF